This T cell receptor beta chain emerged from a study of cytomegalovirus exposure and HLA in healthy donors (dated by TCRdb to about 2017). At the level of the whole study: In an earlier analysis of 550 to 750 of the donors, 276 Gb of sequence data and approximately 100 million unique TCR beta sequences from roughly 190 million T cells were reported. About 280 gigabases of sequencing data and tens of millions of unique TCR sequences were included in an early release covering 550 to 650 HLA-typed donors. Of the 350 to 400 genotyped donors, approximately 82% fell in the genetic ancestry cluster associated with self-reported Caucasian donors. The study was designed to test whether signatures of past pathogen exposure could be identified by cataloging public T cell receptors. The study used immunosequencing to profile the T cell repertoires of 670 or so subjects and linked those repertoires to cytomegalovirus serostatus. In addition to the first cohort of around 670 subjects, a separate validation cohort of about 120 different subjects was used. To predict cytomegalovirus infection status, the study brought together high-throughput TCR immunosequencing, statistical association of individual TCRs with disease status, and machine learning. To study patterns of TCR occurrence, a later analysis re-analyzed previously published TCR beta repertoires from more than 550 donors and added high-resolution HLA genotyping. In the later analysis, no new phenotypic data were used to find candidate immune exposures; instead, reliance was placed on TCR beta sequences and their occurrence across donors. An earlier analysis of 450 to 750 of the donors used high-throughput TCR beta sequencing to judge whether each TCR beta V gene segment behaved as functional or pseudogenic. Alongside the repertoire data, information on donor age, sex, ethnicity and CMV serostatus was compiled. A later genetic analysis used genome-wide SNP genotypes for 398 of the 666 donors, treating that subset as a discovery cohort. Every repertoire in the discovery cohort had been generated on one and the same sequencing platform. Both class I and class II loci were covered by HLA typing, at four-digit resolution. The number of donors typed differed by locus, with about 629-630 for A, B, C, DRB1 and DQB1, over 500 for DQA1, 600 to 610 for DPA1, and under 490 for DPB1. Four to six DR-DQ haplotypes were handled as single units for association and clustering, since linkage in the cohort was strong. Across about 370 genotyped donors of the cohort, an average of roughly 250,000 unique TCR beta nucleotide sequences per donor were sequenced, and about a sixth of those sequences were non-productive. Paper-wide results and their limitations: Because HLA typing was unavailable for some donors at each locus, only the typed subset was used in association tests. In this cohort, only TCR beta chains were sequenced, and detectable features were limited by the absence of alpha or paired-chain data. Presence/absence analyses assumed roughly uniform sequencing depth across donors, an assumption that may not hold. An earlier analysis of some 560 of the donors showed that most TCR beta V segments appeared in productive rearrangements either about 90% or about 30% of the time, which broadly matched IMGT annotations. According to a later genetic analysis, donors in an Asian-associated ancestry cluster had fewer N-insertions in productive TCRs than the approximately 610-donor mean. It was suggested by the authors that the approach could potentially be generalized to other disease states and immunological phenotypes. In the study, some 160 TCR beta chains were listed as associated with cytomegalovirus. For the cohort, immune exposure information was limited to CMV serostatus. A further reported finding was that TCR beta sequences accurately predicted the HLA-A and HLA-B alleles for most subjects in the first cohort. The classifier was reported to diagnose cytomegalovirus status with high specificity and sensitivity in both the original and validation cohorts. Most TCR sequences were seen in very few donors, while some public TCRs were found in many individuals. According to a later analysis, TCR association rates differed among HLA loci, with DRB1 alleles showing the most associated TCRs and HLA-C alleles showing the fewest. The earlier analysis of approximately 590 of the donors excluded approximately 15 rarely observed V segments, including chromosome 9 orphons, because counts were too low. A later analysis found that most CMV-associated TCR beta chains appeared HLA-restricted, with HLA associations seemingly driven largely by CMV exposure. An association between a missense DCLRE1C variant and V-gene and J-gene trimming of TCR beta chains was found in a later genetic analysis and replicated in an independent cohort. A later analysis associated 15,000 to 20,000 TCR beta sequences with specific HLA alleles at a false discovery rate of 0.05. The 87-base-pair reads could not distinguish some IMGT-functional V segments, including TRBV6-2 and TRBV6-3, so those segments were excluded. Compared with equally common non-associated chains, HLA-associated TCR beta chains in a later analysis were more clonally expanded and had lower generation probabilities. The sequencing pipeline was judged likely to have produced a cluster of highly shared sequence variants as a technical artifact. A later analysis reported that several top co-occurrence clusters appeared linked to parvovirus B19, influenza, CMV and Epstein-Barr virus. Strong co-occurrence of HLA alleles, especially DR and DQ, made assigning TCR associations to individual alleles difficult. Three of the identified cytomegalovirus-associated TCR beta chains were confirmed in vitro to be specific for cytomegalovirus antigens. Correlated functional status among segregating V segments might reflect linkage disequilibrium, but an unknown experimental factor could not be ruled out.

The library was prepared using the immunoSEQ multiplex PCR assay. A mixture of 60 forward primers for TCR Vbeta segments and 13 reverse primers for TCR Jbeta segments was used in the multiplex PCR. The CDR3 region of rearranged TCR beta genes was amplified from genomic DNA with a multiplex PCR assay. Amplified TCR beta libraries were sequenced as 87-base-pair reads on the Illumina HiSeq System. The authors' analysis ran thus. Across the 500 to 700 repertoires, a later analysis counted some 80 million unique TCR beta chains, some 11 million of which were shared by at least two donors. To remove PCR and sequencing errors, raw reads were error-corrected and collapsed into unique sequences using a nearest-neighbor algorithm that merged closely related sequences. CDR3 sequences were aligned to IMGT reference sequences to assign V, D and J gene segments. For a sequence to be retained, a match of at least six nucleotides was required to both a V gene segment and a J gene segment. A rearrangement was called productive if the CDR3 had no stop codons and remained in frame with V and J, and every other rearrangement was called non-productive. Following IMGT convention, CDR3 was defined as the stretch from the second conserved V-encoded cysteine to the conserved J-encoded phenylalanine. The earlier analysis of around 640 of the donors excluded sequences that lacked an unambiguous match to a single V gene segment. In an earlier analysis of a few hundred of the donors, a V segment was called functional when productive rearrangements were above 56.7%, and segregating when the standard deviation between donors exceeded 5%. A statistical classification framework was built to diagnose cytomegalovirus status from the catalog of TCR beta chain sequences. In a later analysis, V and J genes were assigned by comparing TCR nucleotide sequences against IMGT/GENE-DB human TR gene sequences. The TCRdist pipeline was used in a later analysis to assign CDR3 sequences and most-parsimonious VDJ recombination scenarios. In a later analysis, every TCR beta chain was defined by the combination of its CDR3 amino acid sequence and its V-gene family, and reads without a unique V-gene family were dropped. A later analysis removed 550 to 700 highly shared, low-generation-probability nucleotide sequences to deal with suspected cross-contamination and a sequencing artifact. A later analysis calculated a clonal expansion index for each public chain from normalized within-repertoire ranks of inferred template counts. In a later analysis, generation probabilities were computed using a VDJ recombination model fitted to out-of-frame rearrangements, and the results were checked against IGoR. Hypergeometric tests were used in a later analysis to score TCR-TCR, TCR-HLA and TCR-CMV co-occurrence, with a repertoire-size bias correction applied to the TCR pairs. To estimate false discovery rates, a later analysis permuted the HLA or CMV assignments 20 times. In a later analysis, co-occurring TCRs were grouped using DBSCAN, with TCRdist sequence similarity added in when clustering inside HLA-allele-positive subsets. Co-occurrence clustering excluded repertoires with fewer than 30,000 or more than 120,000 public chains, plus five with anomalous nucleotide sharing. Entries here come from immuneACCESS through TCRdb and include only in-frame sequences with V and J called. Some clones fail to appear in such tables; in the studies checked, an unresolved V gene covers under half of the shortfall, and the cause of the remainder is unknown. V and J calls and clone size are given by that table; D and trimming were obtained from the DNA. This sample has approximately 98,000 clones in its table, and under 85% of those were observed once. 10% to 11% of the sample rests with the top ten.

Remarks on this clone: The target of this receptor is not known. Base qualities are not recorded, but no much larger clone differs from it by a single base.

The cohort was made up of 500 to 800 healthy bone marrow donors. At the time of sampling, every cohort member was nominally healthy, though immune exposures that went unrecorded were likely present. The donor was CMV seropositive and was included in the group of approximately 310 seropositive cohort members. A peripheral blood sample was collected from each donor, and TCR beta sequencing was performed on peripheral blood mononuclear cells. The Qiagen DNeasy Blood Extraction Kit was used to extract genomic DNA from the blood cell samples. The CDR3, from cysteine to phenylalanine, totals 15 residues. Only CDR3 DNA is held: 45 bases, read in frame from base 1. Trimming costs V 4 bases and J 1 base, and their ends lie 12 bases apart. As encoded in the germline V gene, CDR1 is SGHRS while CDR2 is YFSETQ.

The clonotype originates from a young man in good health and CMV-seropositive. The V gene is TRBV5-1 and the J gene is TRBJ2-1, with no confident D gene call. Sequenced: PBMCs. The DNA reads TGCGCCAGCAGCCTAGTTGGTGATTCCTACAATGAGCAGTTCTTC. It translates as CASSLVGDSYNEQFF.